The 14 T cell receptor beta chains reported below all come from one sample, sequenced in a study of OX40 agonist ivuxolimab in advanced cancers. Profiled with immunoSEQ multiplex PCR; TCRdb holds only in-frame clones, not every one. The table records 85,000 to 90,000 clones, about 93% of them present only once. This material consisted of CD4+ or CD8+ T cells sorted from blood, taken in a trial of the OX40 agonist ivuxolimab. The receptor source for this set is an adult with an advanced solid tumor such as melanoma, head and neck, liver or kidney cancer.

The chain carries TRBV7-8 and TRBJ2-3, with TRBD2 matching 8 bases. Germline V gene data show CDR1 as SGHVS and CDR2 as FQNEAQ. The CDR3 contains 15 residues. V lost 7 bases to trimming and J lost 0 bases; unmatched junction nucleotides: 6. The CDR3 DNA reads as TGTGCCAGCATCGTAGCGGGGCCTAGCACAGATACGCAGTATTTT. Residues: CASIVAGPSTDTQYF. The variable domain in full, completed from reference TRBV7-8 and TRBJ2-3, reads GAGVSQSPRYKVAKRGQDVALRCDPISGHVSLFWYQQALGQGPEFLTYFQNEAQLDKSGLPSDRFFAERPEGSVSTLKIQRTQQEDSAVYLCASIVAGPSTDTQYFGPGTRLTVL.

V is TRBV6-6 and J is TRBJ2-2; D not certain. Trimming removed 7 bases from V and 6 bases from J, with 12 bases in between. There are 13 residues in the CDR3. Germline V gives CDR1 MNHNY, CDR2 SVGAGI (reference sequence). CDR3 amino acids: CASTLPLSGELFF. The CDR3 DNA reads TGTGCCAGCACTCTCCCCCTTTCCGGGGAGCTGTTTTTT.

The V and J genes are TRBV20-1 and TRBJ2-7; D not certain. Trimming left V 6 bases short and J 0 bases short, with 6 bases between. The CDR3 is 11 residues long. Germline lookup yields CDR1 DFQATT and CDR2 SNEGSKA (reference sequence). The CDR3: CSAGSSYEQYF. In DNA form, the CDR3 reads TGCAGTGCAGGGTCCTCCTACGAGCAGTACTTC.

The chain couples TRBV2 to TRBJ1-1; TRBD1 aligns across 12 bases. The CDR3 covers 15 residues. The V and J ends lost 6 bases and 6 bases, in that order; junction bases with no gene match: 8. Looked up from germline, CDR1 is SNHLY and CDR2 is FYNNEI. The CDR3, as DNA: TGTGCCAGCAGGCCGGGACAGGGGGCGGGATCTGAAGCTTTCTTT. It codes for CASRPGQGAGSEAFF.

CDR3 in DNA: TGTGCCAGCAGTGAGGTCGGGATAGAGGCTTCTGGCAATCAGCCCCAGCATTTT. It specifies CASSEVGIEASGNQPQHF. The rearrangement uses TRBV6-1 and TRBJ1-5; D not certain. The germline gives CDR1 MNHNS, CDR2 SASEGT. Trimming pared 3 bases from V and 2 bases from J, leaving 20 bases between. This CDR3 comprises 18 residues.

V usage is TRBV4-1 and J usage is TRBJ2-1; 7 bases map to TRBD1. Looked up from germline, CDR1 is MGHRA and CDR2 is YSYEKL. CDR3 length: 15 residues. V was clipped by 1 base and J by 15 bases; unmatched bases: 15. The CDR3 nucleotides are TGCGCCAGCAGCCAAGGCCCCGCCCTGACAGGGTTTAGGTTCTTC. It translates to CASSQGPALTGFRFF.

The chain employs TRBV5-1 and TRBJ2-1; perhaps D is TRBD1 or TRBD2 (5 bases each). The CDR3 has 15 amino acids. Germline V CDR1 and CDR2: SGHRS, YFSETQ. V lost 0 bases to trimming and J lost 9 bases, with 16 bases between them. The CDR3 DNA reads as TGCGCCAGCAGCTTGGCCCAGGGAGTCCTTGGTGAGCAGTTCTTC. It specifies CASSLAQGVLGEQFF. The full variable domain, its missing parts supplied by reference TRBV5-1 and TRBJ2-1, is KAGVTQTPRYLIKTRGQQVTLSCSPISGHRSVSWYQQTPGQGLQFLFEYFSETQRNKGNFPGRFSGRQFSNSRSEMNVSTLELGDSALYLCASSLAQGVLGEQFFGPGTRLTVL.

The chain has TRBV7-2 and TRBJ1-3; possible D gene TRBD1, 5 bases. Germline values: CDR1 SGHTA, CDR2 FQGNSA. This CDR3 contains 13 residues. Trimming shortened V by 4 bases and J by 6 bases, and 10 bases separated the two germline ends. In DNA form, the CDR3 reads TGTGCCAGCAGCTCGGGGGGGACAAACACCATATATTTT. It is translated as CASSSGGTNTIYF.

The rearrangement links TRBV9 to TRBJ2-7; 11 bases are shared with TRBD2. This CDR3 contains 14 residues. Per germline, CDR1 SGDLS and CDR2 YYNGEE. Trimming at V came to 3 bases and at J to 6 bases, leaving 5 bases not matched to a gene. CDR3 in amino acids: CASSAGLADREQYF. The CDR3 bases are TGTGCCAGCAGCGCGGGACTAGCGGACCGCGAGCAGTACTTC.

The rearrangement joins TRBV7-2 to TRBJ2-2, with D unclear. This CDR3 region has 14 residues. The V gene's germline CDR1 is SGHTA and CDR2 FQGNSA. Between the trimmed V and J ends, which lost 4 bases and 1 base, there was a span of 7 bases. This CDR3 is CASSWGKNTGELFF. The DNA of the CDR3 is TGTGCCAGCAGCTGGGGAAAGAACACCGGGGAGCTGTTTTTT. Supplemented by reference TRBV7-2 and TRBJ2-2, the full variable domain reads GAGVSQSPSNKVTEKGKDVELRCDPISGHTALYWYRQSLGQGLEFLIYFQGNSAPDKSGLPSDRFSAERTGGSVSTLTIQRTQQEDSAVYLCASSWGKNTGELFFGEGSRLTVL.

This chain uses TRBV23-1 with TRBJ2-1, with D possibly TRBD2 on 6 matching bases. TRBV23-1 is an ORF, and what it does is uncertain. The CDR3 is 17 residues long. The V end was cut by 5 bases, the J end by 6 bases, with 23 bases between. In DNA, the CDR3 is TGCGCCAGCAGTTCCCCGCGGGAAGGCACTACGGGCAATGAGCAGTTCTTC. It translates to CASSSPREGTTGNEQFF.

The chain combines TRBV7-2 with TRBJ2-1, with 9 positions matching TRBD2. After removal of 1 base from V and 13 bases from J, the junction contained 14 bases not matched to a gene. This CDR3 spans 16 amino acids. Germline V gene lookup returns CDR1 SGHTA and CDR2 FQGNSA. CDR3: CASSLGRQGLAGHQFF. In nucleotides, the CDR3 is TGTGCCAGCAGCTTAGGTCGTCAGGGGCTAGCGGGACATCAGTTCTTC.

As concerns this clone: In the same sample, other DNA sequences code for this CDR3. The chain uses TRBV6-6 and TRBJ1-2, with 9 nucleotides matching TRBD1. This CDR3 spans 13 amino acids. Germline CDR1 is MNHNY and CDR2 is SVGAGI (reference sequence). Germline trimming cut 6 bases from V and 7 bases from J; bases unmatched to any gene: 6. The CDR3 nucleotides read TGTGCCAGCAGGAAGGGACAGGGAGGTGGCTACACCTTC. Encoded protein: CASRKGQGGGYTF.

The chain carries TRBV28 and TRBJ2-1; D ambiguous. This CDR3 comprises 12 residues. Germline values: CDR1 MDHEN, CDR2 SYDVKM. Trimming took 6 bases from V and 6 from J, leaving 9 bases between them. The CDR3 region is CASRIVANEQFF. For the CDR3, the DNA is TGTGCCAGCAGGATAGTGGCCAATGAGCAGTTCTTC.